The entry that follows covers one TCR beta chain sequence. TCRdb analysed the RT-PCR reads with MiXCR anew, one entry per CDR3 protein. This table has around 700,000 distinct CDR3 sequences, 13% to 15% appearing once. Germline values: CDR1 LGHNT, CDR2 FRNRAP. Trimming took 5 bases from V and 11 from J, leaving 19 bases between them. The CDR3 sequence is 13 residues long. The receptor was isolated from a female donor in good health, serving as a healthy control. The chain employs TRBV12-5 and TRBJ2-7; D tentatively fits TRBD1 or TRBD2 (5 bases each). The sequenced material came from memory CD4+ T cells from blood. CDR3 sequence reads: CASGPSGTHGEYF. DNA for the CDR3: TGTGCTAGTGGTCCCTCCGGGACCCACGGGGAGTACTTC.